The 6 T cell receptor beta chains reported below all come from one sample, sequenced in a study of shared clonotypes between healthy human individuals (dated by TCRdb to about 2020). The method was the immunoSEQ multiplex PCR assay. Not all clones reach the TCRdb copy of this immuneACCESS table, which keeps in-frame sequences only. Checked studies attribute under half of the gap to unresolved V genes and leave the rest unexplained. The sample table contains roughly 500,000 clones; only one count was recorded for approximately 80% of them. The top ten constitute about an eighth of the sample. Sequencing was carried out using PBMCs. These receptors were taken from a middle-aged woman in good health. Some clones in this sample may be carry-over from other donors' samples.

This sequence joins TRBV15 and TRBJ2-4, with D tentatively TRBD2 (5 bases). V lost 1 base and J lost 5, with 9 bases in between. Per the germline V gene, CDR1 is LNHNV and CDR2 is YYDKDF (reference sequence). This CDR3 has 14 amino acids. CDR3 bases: TGTGCCACCAGCAGAGTCCTCGGGGAAAACATTCAGTACTTC. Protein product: CATSRVLGENIQYF. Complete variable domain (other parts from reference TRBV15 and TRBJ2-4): DAMVIQNPRYQVTQFGKPVTLSCSQTLNHNVMYWYQQKSSQAPKLLFHYYDKDFNNEADTPDNFQSRRPNTSFCFLDIRSPGLGDTAMYLCATSRVLGENIQYFGAGTRLSVL.

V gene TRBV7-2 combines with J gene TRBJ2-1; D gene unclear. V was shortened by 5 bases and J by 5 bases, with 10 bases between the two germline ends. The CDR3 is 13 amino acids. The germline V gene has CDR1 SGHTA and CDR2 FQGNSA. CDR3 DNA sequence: TGTGCCAGCAGCCCTGAACTCAACAATGAGCAGTTCTTC. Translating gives CASSPELNNEQFF.

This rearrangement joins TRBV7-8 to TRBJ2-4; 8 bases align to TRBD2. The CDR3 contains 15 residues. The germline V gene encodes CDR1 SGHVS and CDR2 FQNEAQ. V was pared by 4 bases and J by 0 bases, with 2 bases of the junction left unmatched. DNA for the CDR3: TGTGCCAGCAGCTCGGGAGGGGGAGCCAAAAACATTCAGTACTTC. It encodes CASSSGGGAKNIQYF.

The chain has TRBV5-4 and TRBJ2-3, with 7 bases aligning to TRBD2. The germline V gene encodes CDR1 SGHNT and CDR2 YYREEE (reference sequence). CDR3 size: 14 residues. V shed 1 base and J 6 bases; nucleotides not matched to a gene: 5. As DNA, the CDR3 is TGTGCCAGCAGCTTGAGCGGTAGCGGGGATACGCAGTATTTT. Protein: CASSLSGSGDTQYF. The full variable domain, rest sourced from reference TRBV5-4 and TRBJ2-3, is ETGVTQSPTHLIKTRGQQVTLRCSSQSGHNTVSWYQQALGQGPQFIFQYYREEENGRGNFPPRFSGLQFPNYSSELNVNALELDDSALYLCASSLSGSGDTQYFGPGTRLTVL.

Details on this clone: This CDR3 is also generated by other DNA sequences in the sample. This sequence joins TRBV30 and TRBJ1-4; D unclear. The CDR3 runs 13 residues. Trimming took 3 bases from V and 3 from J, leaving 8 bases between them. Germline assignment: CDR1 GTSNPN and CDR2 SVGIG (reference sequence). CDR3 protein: CAWSRGPNEKLFF. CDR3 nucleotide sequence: TGTGCCTGGAGCCGAGGACCTAATGAAAAACTGTTTTTT.

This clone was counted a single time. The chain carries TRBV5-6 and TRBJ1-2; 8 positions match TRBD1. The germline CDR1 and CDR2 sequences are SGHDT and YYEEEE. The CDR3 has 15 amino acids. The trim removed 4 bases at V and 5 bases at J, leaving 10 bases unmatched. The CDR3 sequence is CASSLQGASSYGYTF. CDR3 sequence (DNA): TGTGCCAGCAGCCTGCAGGGGGCGTCTTCGTATGGCTACACCTTC.